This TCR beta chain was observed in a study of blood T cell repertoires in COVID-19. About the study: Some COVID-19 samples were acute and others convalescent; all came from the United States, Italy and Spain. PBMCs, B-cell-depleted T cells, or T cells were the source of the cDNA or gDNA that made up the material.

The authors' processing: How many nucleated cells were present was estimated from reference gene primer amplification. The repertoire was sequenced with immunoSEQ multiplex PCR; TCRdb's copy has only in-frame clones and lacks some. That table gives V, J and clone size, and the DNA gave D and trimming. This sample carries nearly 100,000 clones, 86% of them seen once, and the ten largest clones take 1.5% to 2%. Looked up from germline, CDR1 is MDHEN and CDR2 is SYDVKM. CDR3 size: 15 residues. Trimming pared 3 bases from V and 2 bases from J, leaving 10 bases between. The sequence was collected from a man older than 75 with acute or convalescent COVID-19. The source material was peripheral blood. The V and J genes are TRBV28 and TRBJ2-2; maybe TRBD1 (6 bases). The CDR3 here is CASSLAGVNTGELFF. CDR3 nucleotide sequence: TGTGCCAGCAGTTTGGCAGGGGTCAACACCGGGGAGCTGTTTTTT.